One and the same sample provided the 15 T cell receptor beta chains below, sequenced in a study of T cells after yellow fever vaccination. A single record per CDR3 protein comes from TCRdb applying MiXCR to the 5' RACE reads. The sample lists around 500,000 distinct CDR3 sequences, 20% to 25% occurring once. The input for sequencing was PBMCs, taken more than 20 days after the first yellow fever vaccination. The receptor source for this set is a young man who received the YFV17D yellow fever vaccine.

The CDR3 DNA is TGTGCCAGCAGCTGGGGACAGGGAAGACTCGAGCAGTACTTC. This gives the protein CASSWGQGRLEQYF. The chain has TRBV3-1 and TRBJ2-7; TRBD1 matches 9 bases. The length of the CDR3 is 14 residues. V lost 5 bases, J lost 6 bases, and 8 bases stayed unmatched. CDR1 and CDR2 from the germline V gene are LGHDT and YNNKEL (reference sequence).

This clonotype was counted only a few times. The J gene is TRBJ2-3, the V gene TRBV4-1; D remains ambiguous. Germline V lookup: CDR1 MGHRA, CDR2 YSYEKL. The ends were cut back, 0 bases at V and 6 bases at J, with 13 bases in the middle. CDR3 length: 15 residues. The DNA for the CDR3 is TGCGCCAGCAGCCAAGATAACCCAGCCGCGGATACGCAGTATTTT. Translation gives CASSQDNPAADTQYF.

This chain uses TRBV6-1 with TRBJ2-6, with D unclear. Trimming stripped 6 bases from V and 6 bases from J, with 12 bases between. This CDR3 is 14 amino acids long. The germline V gene has CDR1 MNHNS and CDR2 SASEGT. The CDR3 bases are TGTGCCAGCAGAGCCTACTGGGCGGCCAACGTCCTGACTTTC. The encoded protein is CASRAYWAANVLTF.

The chain couples TRBV12-3 or TRBV12-4 to TRBJ2-1, with TRBD2 identical over 10 bases. V was clipped by 6 bases and J by 2 bases; unmatched bases: 4. This CDR3 is built from 15 residues. The CDR3 here is CASRSLAGAYNEQFF. The CDR3 nucleotides are TGTGCCAGCAGATCCCTAGCGGGGGCCTACAATGAGCAGTTCTTC.

There are a few counts of this clonotype. The V and J genes are TRBV7-9 and TRBJ2-1; D possibly corresponds to TRBD1 (5 bases). The germline V gene encodes CDR1 SEHNR and CDR2 FQNEAQ (reference sequence). V dropped 6 bases and J dropped 1 base, with 16 bases sitting between them. There are 16 residues in the CDR3. The CDR3 loop reads CASSPFRQLSYNEQFF. CDR3 DNA: TGTGCCAGCAGTCCCTTCCGACAGCTTTCCTACAATGAGCAGTTCTTC.

This clonotype has only one observation. One end of the junction is discordant with germline, which a read error may explain. This chain connects TRBV11-2 to TRBJ2-5, with 8 bases identical to TRBD1. This CDR3 spans 15 amino acids. From germline, CDR1 is SGHAT and CDR2 FQNNGV. The CDR3: CASSLGQGAVEAQYF. In nucleotides, the CDR3 is TGTGCCAGCAGCTTAGGGCAGGGGGCTGTAGAGGCCCAGTACTTC.

This clonotype was detected ten times or more. V gene TRBV6-1 combines with J gene TRBJ2-2; D not certain. Germline CDR1 is MNHNS and CDR2 is SASEGT. The CDR3 is 16 amino acids. Between the trimmed V and J ends, which lost 5 bases and 4 bases, there was a span of 17 bases. The CDR3 region has the DNA TGTGCCAGCAGTCTCATCGGACGGAAGCGCACCGGGGAGCTGTTTTTT. This encodes CASSLIGRKRTGELFF.

The chain couples TRBV6-2 or TRBV6-3 to TRBJ2-7; 7 positions match TRBD1. Trimming took 7 bases from V and 2 from J; bases not matched to a gene: 8. Germline assignment: CDR1 MNHEY and CDR2 SVGEGT. The CDR3 is 14 residues long. Here the CDR3 DNA reads TGTGCCAGCACCAAAGGTCAGGGGGCCTACGAGCAGTACGTC. Amino acids: CASTKGQGAYEQYV.

This clonotype was seen just once. J is TRBJ2-1 and V is TRBV29-1, with D perhaps TRBD1 (6 bases). Trimming shortened V by 5 bases and J by 10 bases, and 15 bases separated the two germline ends. The CDR3 has 12 amino acids. Looked up from germline, CDR1 is SQVTM and CDR2 is ANQGSEA. In nucleotides, the CDR3 is TGCAGCGTTTACAGGGTTGAGTGGGAGCAGTTCTTC. This translates into CSVYRVEWEQFF.

V and J are TRBV28 and TRBJ2-1, with 12 positions matching TRBD2. This CDR3 contains 15 residues. The germline CDR1 and CDR2 sequences are MDHEN and SYDVKM. The junction had 7 bases not matched to a gene; V was cut back by 5 bases and J by 8 bases. In nucleotides, the CDR3 is TGTGCCAGCAGTATCCGACTAGCGGGGGTATATGAGCAGTTCTTC. Translating gives CASSIRLAGVYEQFF.

This clonotype was observed a few times. The chain has TRBV4-1 and TRBJ1-5, with D unclear. The CDR3 extends over 14 amino acids. Germline V gene data show CDR1 as MGHRA and CDR2 as YSYEKL. The germline V and J ends were trimmed by 3 bases and 4 bases, with 10 bases remaining between them. This chain's CDR3 is CASSHLVLNQPQHF. In DNA, the CDR3 is TGCGCCAGCAGCCACCTCGTTTTGAATCAGCCCCAGCATTTT.

The rearrangement joins TRBV4-2 to TRBJ2-1; D is perhaps TRBD1 (6 bases). Looked up from germline, CDR1 is LGHNA and CDR2 is YNFKEQ. The CDR3 loop spans 12 amino acids. The V end lost 3 bases, the J end lost 8 bases, and 8 bases lay between the germline ends. Here the CDR3 DNA reads TGTGCCAGCAGCCAGGCAGGGGATGAGCAGTTCTTC. Its translation: CASSQAGDEQFF.

This clonotype has a handful of counts. V is TRBV25-1 and J is TRBJ2-1, with 9 bases identical to TRBD2. The trim removed 6 bases at V and 4 bases at J, leaving 7 bases unmatched. The CDR3 runs to 15 residues. The germline CDR1 and CDR2 sequences are MGHDK and SYGVNS. CDR3 nucleotide sequence: TGTGCCAGCAGAGAAGCGGGGGGTTGGTACAATGAGCAGTTCTTC. Protein product: CASREAGGWYNEQFF. Supplemented by reference TRBV25-1 and TRBJ2-1, the full variable domain reads EADIYQTPRYLVIGTGKKITLECSQTMGHDKMYWYQQDPGMELHLIHYSYGVNSTEKGDLSSESTVSRIRTEHFPLTLESARPSHTSQYLCASREAGGWYNEQFFGPGTRLTVL.

This sequence joins TRBV5-1 and TRBJ1-1; 10 bases map to TRBD1. CDR3 length: 14 amino acids. Germline assignment: CDR1 SGHRS and CDR2 YFSETQ. V shed 4 bases and J 1 base; nucleotides not matched to a gene: 1. In nucleotides, the CDR3 is TGCGCCAGCAGCCGACAGGGGGCGAACACTGAAGCTTTCTTT. Encoded protein: CASSRQGANTEAFF.

The J gene is TRBJ1-1, the V gene TRBV12-3 or TRBV12-4; the D is unclear. Trimming removed 4 bases at V and 1 base at J, with 13 bases between. The CDR3 spans 15 residues. The CDR3 loop reads CASSSPWTSNTEAFF. For the CDR3, the DNA is TGTGCCAGCAGTTCCCCATGGACTTCGAACACTGAAGCTTTCTTT.